This paragraph covers one TCR beta chain sequence. The record originates from a study of OX40 agonist ivuxolimab in advanced cancers. Blood draws occurred at baseline, cycle 4 day 1, and cycle 7 day 1. This CDR3 spans 15 amino acids. The V and J ends lost 0 bases and 4 bases respectively, with 12 bases between them. Germline CDR1 and CDR2: SGDLS and YYNGEE. Clones were sequenced by immunoSEQ multiplex PCR, and TCRdb holds only the in-frame ones, with some missing. This sample has around 100,000 clones, with less than 95% found just once. The V call is TRBV9, the J call TRBJ2-3; no firm D call. The clonotype originates from an adult with an advanced solid tumor such as melanoma, head and neck, liver or kidney cancer. Sequenced material: CD4+ or CD8+ T cells sorted from blood, taken in a trial of the OX40 agonist ivuxolimab. The chain's CDR3 is CASSVASGQPDTQYF. The CDR3 nucleotides are TGTGCCAGCAGCGTAGCTTCGGGCCAGCCAGATACGCAGTATTTT.